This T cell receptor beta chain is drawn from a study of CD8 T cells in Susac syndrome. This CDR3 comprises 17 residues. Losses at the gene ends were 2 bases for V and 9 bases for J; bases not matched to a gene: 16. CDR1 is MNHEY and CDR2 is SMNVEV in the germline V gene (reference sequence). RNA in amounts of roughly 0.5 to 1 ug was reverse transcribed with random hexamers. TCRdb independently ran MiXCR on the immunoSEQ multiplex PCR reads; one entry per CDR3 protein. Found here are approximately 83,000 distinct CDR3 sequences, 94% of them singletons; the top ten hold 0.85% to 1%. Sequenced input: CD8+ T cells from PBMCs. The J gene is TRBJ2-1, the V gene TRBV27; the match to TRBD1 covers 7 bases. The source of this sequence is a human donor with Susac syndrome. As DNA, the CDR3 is TGTGCCAGCAGTTTAGATACCAGGGGGTACATTGAAATTGAGCAGTTCTTC. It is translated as CASSLDTRGYIEIEQFF.